The clone carrying this T cell receptor beta chain was observed many times. The antigen remains unidentified. Germline assignment: CDR1 SGDLS and CDR2 YYNGEE. CDR3 size: 18 residues. Germline trimming cut 1 base from V and 8 bases from J; bases unmatched to any gene: 18. These data belong to a study of identical twins. Findings and limits, study-wide: Beta out-of-frame sequences displayed a weaker excess of sharing between twins. There was more out-of-frame TCR alpha sharing in monozygotic twins than models estimated.

TCRdb analysed the 5' RACE reads with MiXCR anew, one entry per CDR3 protein. The table lists 400,000 or so distinct CDR3 sequences, 9% to 10% of them singletons. The chain combines TRBV9 with TRBJ2-1; 7 bases line up with TRBD2. This clonotype was obtained from a woman in her 50s in good health. Sequenced sample: naive T cells sorted from blood. CDR3 in amino acids: CASSVLAPLRRENDEQFF. The CDR3 coding sequence is TGTGCCAGCAGCGTATTGGCCCCGCTTAGGCGGGAGAATGATGAGCAGTTCTTC. The full variable domain, rest sourced from reference TRBV9 and TRBJ2-1, is DSGVTQTPKHLITATGQRVTLRCSPRSGDLSVYWYQQSLDQGLQFLIQYYNGEERAKGNILERFSAQQFPDLHSELNLSSLELGDSALYFCASSVLAPLRRENDEQFFGPGTRLTVL.